The clone carrying this TCR beta chain was detected ten times or more. Measured with immunoSEQ multiplex PCR; TCRdb has only the in-frame clones, and not every one. In total the sample includes 25,000 to 35,000 clones, none of them seen once. This sample is drawn from a study of T cell clonality in common variable immunodeficiency. The clonotype comes from a person between 18 and 70 years old in good health. The sequenced material came from peripheral blood mononuclear cells.

The CDR3 sequence is CSVPLRGTDTGELFF. The DNA read from the CDR3 is TGCAGCGTCCCATTACGGGGAACGGACACCGGGGAG. The chain uses TRBV29-1 and TRBJ2-2, with TRBD2 as a possible D gene (5 bases). The read ends 3 residues before the CDR3 terminus; that terminus is restored from the germline J gene. The germline CDR1 and CDR2 sequences are SQVTM and ANQGSEA. Trimming removed 6 bases from V and 3 bases from J, with 17 bases in between. This CDR3 is built from 15 residues.